This TCR beta chain was captured in a study of PD-L1 blockade in urothelial cancer. Study details: At 3 weeks (second dose) and 6 weeks after starting treatment, blood was analyzed. When blood samples were assessed, the median T cell count was 141,255.

Time point meaning: peripheral blood 6 weeks after treatment start. It was locally advanced or metastatic urothelial carcinoma that patients had. Some clones are missing from TCRdb's copy, which holds only in-frame ones; the method was immunoSEQ multiplex PCR. The data show around 19,000 clones, about 80% seen once. Sequencing was performed on PBMCs, taken around atezolizumab (anti-PD-L1) treatment. This TCR came from a man in his forties or fifties with urothelial cancer.

Here the CDR3 reads CASSEGGGTDTQYF. For the CDR3, the DNA is TGTGCCAGCAGCGAGGGCGGGGGCACAGATACGCAGTATTTT. The rearrangement joins TRBV9 to TRBJ2-3, with TRBD2 as a possible D gene (6 bases). In germline, CDR1 is SGDLS, CDR2 YYNGEE. The CDR3 is 14 residues long. Trimming took 3 bases from V and 1 from J, leaving 9 bases between them.